What follows are 7 T cell receptor beta chains derived from one specimen sequenced in a study of blood T cell repertoires in COVID-19. Data came from immunoSEQ multiplex PCR; TCRdb stores just in-frame clones and leaves some out. The table has some 160,000 clones, 80% seen once; the top ten hold about 5%. The sequenced sample consisted of peripheral blood. The receptor source for this set is a woman aged 50 to 60 with acute or convalescent COVID-19.

In its sample, this clone was seen once. This sequence joins TRBV7-9 and TRBJ1-1; 7 bases align to TRBD1. V shed 6 bases and J 5 bases; nucleotides not matched to a gene: 6. Germline CDR1 reads SEHNR; CDR2 reads FQNEAQ (reference sequence). This CDR3 is built from 13 residues. CDR3: CASRRQGGTEAFF. Written as DNA, the CDR3 is TGTGCCAGCAGGCGACAGGGTGGGACTGAAGCTTTCTTT.

This clone was found a few times. The CDR3 protein is CSVPGTGSEKLFF. The CDR3 DNA is TGCAGCGTTCCCGGGACAGGGAGTGAAAAACTGTTTTTT. V gene TRBV29-1 combines with J gene TRBJ1-4; 9 bases are a match to TRBD1. The CDR3 loop spans 13 amino acids. CDR1 and CDR2 from the germline V gene are SQVTM and ANQGSEA. The J segment lost 7 bases and the V segment lost 5 bases, leaving 5 bases of the junction unmatched.

J is TRBJ1-5 and V is TRBV5-1; D unresolved. The V and J ends lost 6 bases and 4 bases respectively, with 17 bases between them. The germline V gene encodes CDR1 SGHRS and CDR2 YFSETQ. This CDR3 spans 15 amino acids. This chain's CDR3 is CASTPDGRGNQPQHF. The CDR3 nucleotides read TGCGCCAGCACGCCGGACGGTAGAGGGAATCAGCCCCAGCATTTT.

This chain joins TRBV18 and TRBJ2-2; D remains ambiguous. Germline V lookup: CDR1 KGHSH, CDR2 LQKENI. The V and J ends lost 2 bases and 1 base respectively, with 11 bases between them. The CDR3 loop spans 16 amino acids. CDR3 sequence: CASSPGASLNTGELFF. CDR3 DNA sequence: TGTGCCAGCTCACCAGGAGCGTCTTTGAACACCGGGGAGCTGTTTTTT.

In its sample, this clone was seen a few times. This rearrangement joins TRBV18 to TRBJ1-2; D ambiguous. The CDR3 spans 12 residues. Germline CDR1 reads KGHSH; CDR2 reads LQKENI. V was shortened by 2 bases and J by 8 bases, with 9 bases between the two germline ends. For the CDR3, the DNA is TGTGCCAGCTCACCAGTAGGGAGCGGCTACACCTTC. Its translation: CASSPVGSGYTF. Filled out from reference TRBV18 and TRBJ1-2, the complete variable domain reads NAGVMQNPRHLVRRRGQEARLRCSPMKGHSHVYWYRQLPEEGLKFMVYLQKENIIDESGMPKERFSAEFPKEGPSILRIQQVVRGDSAAYFCASSPVGSGYTFGSGTRLTVV.

The CDR3 DNA is TGCGCCAGCAGCCCCACTACCACAGATACGCAGTATTTT. Encoded protein: CASSPTTTDTQYF. The chain couples TRBV5-1 to TRBJ2-3, with D uncertain. The CDR3 totals 13 residues. CDR1 and CDR2 (germline): SGHRS, YFSETQ. V was pared by 4 bases and J by 2 bases, with 8 bases between.

This rearrangement joins TRBV30 to TRBJ1-6, with TRBD1 identical over 10 bases. The CDR3 loop spans 15 amino acids. V shed 2 bases, J shed 7 bases, and the junction held 5 bases outside the gene matches. Germline CDR1 is GTSNPN and CDR2 is SVGIG (reference sequence). The CDR3 here is CAWSLGQGGNSPLHF. As DNA, the CDR3 is TGTGCCTGGAGTCTCGGACAGGGGGGGAATTCACCCCTCCACTTT.